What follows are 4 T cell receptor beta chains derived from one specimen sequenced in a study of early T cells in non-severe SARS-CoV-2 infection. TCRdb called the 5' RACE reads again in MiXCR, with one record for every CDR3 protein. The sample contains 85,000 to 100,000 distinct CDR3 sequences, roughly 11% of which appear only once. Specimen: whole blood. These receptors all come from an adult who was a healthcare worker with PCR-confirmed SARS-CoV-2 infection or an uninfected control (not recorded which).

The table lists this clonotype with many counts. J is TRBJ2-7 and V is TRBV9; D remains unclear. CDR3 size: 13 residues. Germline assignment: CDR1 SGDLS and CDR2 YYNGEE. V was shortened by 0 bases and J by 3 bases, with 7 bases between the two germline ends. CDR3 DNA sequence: TGTGCCAGCAGCGTAGCCGACGACTACGAGCAGTACTTC. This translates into CASSVADDYEQYF.

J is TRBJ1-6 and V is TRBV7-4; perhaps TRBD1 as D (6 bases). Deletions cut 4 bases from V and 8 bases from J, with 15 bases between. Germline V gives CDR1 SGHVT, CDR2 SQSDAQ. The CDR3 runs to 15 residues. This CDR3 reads CASSCGQYPHSPLHF. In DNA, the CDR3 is TGTGCCAGCAGCTGCGGACAGTACCCCCATTCACCCCTCCACTTT. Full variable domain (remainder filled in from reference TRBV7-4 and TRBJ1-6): GAGVSQSPRYKVAKRGRDVALRCDSISGHVTLYWYRQTLGQGSEVLTYSQSDAQRDKSGRPSGRFSAERPERSVSTLKIQRTEQGDSAVYLCASSCGQYPHSPLHFGNGTRLTVT.

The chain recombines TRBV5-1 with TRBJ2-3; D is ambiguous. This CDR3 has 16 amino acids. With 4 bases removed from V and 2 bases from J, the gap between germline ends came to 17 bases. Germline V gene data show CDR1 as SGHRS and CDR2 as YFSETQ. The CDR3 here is CASSRFNGGPTDTQYF. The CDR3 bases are TGCGCCAGCAGCCGTTTTAATGGCGGACCCACAGATACGCAGTATTTT. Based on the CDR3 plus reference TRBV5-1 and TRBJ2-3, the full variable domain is KAGVTQTPRYLIKTRGQQVTLSCSPISGHRSVSWYQQTPGQGLQFLFEYFSETQRNKGNFPGRFSGRQFSNSRSEMNVSTLELGDSALYLCASSRFNGGPTDTQYFGPGTRLTVL.

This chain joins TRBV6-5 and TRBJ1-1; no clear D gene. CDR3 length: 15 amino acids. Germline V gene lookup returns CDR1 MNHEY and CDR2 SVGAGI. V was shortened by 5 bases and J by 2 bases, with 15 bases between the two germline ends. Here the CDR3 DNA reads TGTGCCAGCAGTGACCTTACCCGTGAAAACACTGAAGCTTTCTTT. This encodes CASSDLTRENTEAFF.